One and the same sample provided the 27 T cell receptor beta chains below, sequenced in a study of cytomegalovirus exposure and HLA in healthy donors. The PCR was carried out with 60 Vbeta primers and 13 Jbeta primers. This table comes from immunoSEQ multiplex PCR, and its TCRdb copy is limited to in-frame clones, with some not included. The sample has more than 200,000 clones, about 80% seen once; the top ten hold about 6.1%. Source material: PBMCs. Receptor source: a man aged 35 to 55 in good health and CMV-seropositive.

This rearrangement joins TRBV5-1 to TRBJ2-5, with 7 bases aligning to TRBD2. Germline assignment: CDR1 SGHRS and CDR2 YFSETQ. This CDR3 is 14 amino acids long. V shed 1 base, J shed 5 bases, and the junction held 5 bases outside the gene matches. CDR3 sequence: CASSLTGGTETQYF. CDR3 DNA sequence: TGCGCCAGCAGCTTGACCGGGGGGACGGAGACCCAGTACTTC.

This clone was detected only once. The gene calls are TRBV9 and TRBJ2-7, with TRBD2 matching over 13 bases. Germline values: CDR1 SGDLS, CDR2 YYNGEE. Trimming took 4 bases from V and 0 from J; bases not matched to a gene: 4. CDR3 size: 16 residues. CDR3 in amino acids: CASSPTSGRVSYEQYV. The DNA for the CDR3 is TGTGCCAGCAGCCCTACTAGCGGGAGGGTCTCCTACGAGCAGTACGTC.

J is TRBJ1-3 and V is TRBV13; possibly TRBD1 for D (6 bases). V lost 5 bases and J lost 0, with 14 bases in between. The CDR3 is 16 amino acids. In germline, CDR1 is PRHDT, CDR2 FYEKMQ (reference sequence). The CDR3 loop is CASSDLGAGSGNTIYF. Here the CDR3 DNA reads TGTGCCAGCAGCGACCTGGGGGCCGGCTCTGGAAACACCATATATTTT.

The chain recombines TRBV7-9 with TRBJ1-2; 9 bases align to TRBD1. The CDR3 is 14 residues long. Germline CDR1 and CDR2: SEHNR and FQNEAQ (reference sequence). V shed 4 bases, J shed 8 bases, and the junction held 8 bases outside the gene matches. The CDR3 DNA reads as TGTGCCAGCAGCTCGGGACAGGGTCATCGGGGCTACACCTTC. Amino acids: CASSSGQGHRGYTF.

V and J are TRBV7-2 and TRBJ2-3; 12 nucleotides agree with TRBD2. Germline values: CDR1 SGHTA, CDR2 FQGNSA. This CDR3 is built from 15 residues. Trimming took 5 bases from V and 10 from J; bases not matched to a gene: 10. The CDR3 is CASSRTSGTSFSQYF. CDR3 nucleotide sequence: TGTGCCAGCAGCCGGACTAGCGGGACATCCTTTTCGCAGTATTTT.

The CDR3 region is CAISGTGYSYEQYF. CDR3 DNA sequence: TGTGCCATCAGTGGGACAGGCTATTCCTACGAGCAGTACTTC. The chain has TRBV10-3 and TRBJ2-7, with TRBD1 matching 7 bases. The length of the CDR3 is 14 residues. Germline V gene sequence: CDR1 ENHRY, CDR2 SYGVKD. The V segment lost 4 bases and the J segment 1 base; nucleotides outside the gene matches: 4.

This chain joins TRBV19 and TRBJ1-4; tentatively, D is TRBD1 (6 bases). The V and J ends lost 6 bases and 3 bases respectively, with 17 bases between them. Germline CDR1 is LNHDA and CDR2 is SQIVND (reference sequence). The CDR3 totals 16 residues. CDR3 sequence (DNA): TGTGCCAGTAGGTCCCGGAGGGGGGGCGCTAATGAAAAACTGTTTTTT. Translating it yields CASRSRRGGANEKLFF. Full variable domain (missing parts from reference TRBV19 and TRBJ1-4): DGGITQSPKYLFRKEGQNVTLSCEQNLNHDAMYWYRQDPGQGLRLIYYSQIVNDFQKGDIAEGYSVSREKKESFPLTVTSAQKNPTAFYLCASRSRRGGANEKLFFGSGTQLSVL.

This chain joins TRBV27 and TRBJ2-1; 8 nucleotides line up with TRBD2. V was clipped by 3 bases and J by 10 bases; unmatched bases: 11. This CDR3 has 15 amino acids. Germline assignment: CDR1 MNHEY and CDR2 SMNVEV (reference sequence). The CDR3 nucleotides read TGTGCCAGCAGTTTTCAAGCGGGAGTAGGTCACGAGCAGTTCTTC. The encoded protein is CASSFQAGVGHEQFF.

This chain connects TRBV5-6 to TRBJ2-7; 7 nucleotides match TRBD1. The CDR3 runs 14 residues. Germline values: CDR1 SGHDT, CDR2 YYEEEE. Trimming at V came to 4 bases and at J to 0 bases, leaving 4 bases not matched to a gene. CDR3 region: CASSQTGRSYEQYV. CDR3 nucleotides: TGTGCCAGCAGCCAGACAGGGCGCTCCTACGAGCAGTACGTC.

This CDR3 reads CASSTTASYEQYV. CDR3 DNA sequence: TGTGCCAGCAGCACGACAGCGTCCTACGAGCAGTACGTC. This chain links TRBV11-3 with TRBJ2-7, with a weak D call TRBD1 (5 bases). Germline V gene data show CDR1 as SGHNT and CDR2 as YENEEA. Trimming stripped 5 bases from V and 1 base from J, with 9 bases between. CDR3 size: 13 residues.

The rearrangement uses TRBV7-9 and TRBJ1-5; 9 nucleotides align to TRBD1. V was clipped by 5 bases and J by 7 bases; unmatched bases: 6. The CDR3 consists of 14 residues. Germline assignment: CDR1 SEHNR and CDR2 FQNEAQ (reference sequence). The CDR3 spells CASSLGQGTQPQHF. The DNA for the CDR3 is TGTGCCAGCAGCCTCGGACAGGGGACCCAGCCCCAGCATTTT.

The chain uses TRBV19 and TRBJ2-7; 7 nucleotides agree with TRBD1. CDR1 and CDR2 (germline): LNHDA, SQIVND (reference sequence). The CDR3 extends over 14 amino acids. V lost 5 bases, J lost 4 bases, and 8 bases stayed unmatched. CDR3 in DNA: TGTGCCAGTAGTTCCTCCGGGACAGAATACGAGCAGTACTTC. Translated, it gives CASSSSGTEYEQYF.

This chain links TRBV7-8 with TRBJ1-1; the D gene is possibly TRBD1 (5 bases). V was trimmed by 1 base and J by 0 bases, leaving 12 bases between them. Germline CDR1 is SGHVS and CDR2 is FQNEAQ. This CDR3 spans 16 amino acids. The CDR3 DNA reads as TGTGCCAGCAGCTTAGTCCAGGGTTACATGAACACTGAAGCTTTCTTT. Its protein product is CASSLVQGYMNTEAFF.

This sequence joins TRBV6-5 and TRBJ1-1, with 9 nucleotides matching TRBD1. The trim removed 2 bases at V and 5 bases at J, leaving 3 bases unmatched. CDR1 is MNHEY and CDR2 is SVGAGI in the germline V gene. The CDR3 extends over 14 amino acids. The CDR3 DNA is TGTGCCAGCAGTTACCCGGGACAGGGAACTGAAGCTTTCTTT. This gives the protein CASSYPGQGTEAFF.

The genes are TRBV27 and TRBJ2-7, with 8 bases matching TRBD1. In germline, CDR1 is MNHEY, CDR2 SMNVEV (reference sequence). Unmatched junction bases numbered 7, after V lost 2 bases and J lost 7 bases. This CDR3 is built from 14 residues. For the CDR3, the DNA is TGTGCCAGCAGTTTAGCGACAGGGGTTGGGGAGCAGTACGTC. Its translation: CASSLATGVGEQYV.

This clone appeared once. The CDR3 DNA sequence: TGTGCCAGCAGCGTAAGGGGGGGGGTGGAGACCCAGTACTTC. It yields the protein CASSVRGGVETQYF. The chain carries TRBV9 and TRBJ2-5, with D perhaps matching TRBD2 (7 bases). The germline V gene encodes CDR1 SGDLS and CDR2 YYNGEE. Trimming took off 1 base at V and 5 bases at J, with 12 bases between the two ends. This CDR3 is built from 14 residues.

The chain has TRBV9 and TRBJ1-4, with TRBD1 matching 8 bases. The V gene end was trimmed by 0 bases and the J gene end by 7 bases; junction bases not matched to a gene: 8. The CDR3 spans 16 residues. Germline values: CDR1 SGDLS, CDR2 YYNGEE. The CDR3 is CASSVAGRTGFEKLFF. CDR3 DNA: TGTGCCAGCAGCGTAGCCGGGAGGACAGGGTTTGAAAAACTGTTTTTT.

The rearrangement joins TRBV27 to TRBJ1-2; D is possibly TRBD1 (6 bases). The germline CDR1 and CDR2 sequences are MNHEY and SMNVEV (reference sequence). This CDR3 is 13 amino acids long. Trimming left V 3 bases short and J 6 bases short, with 11 bases between. This CDR3 is CASSFRGGNGYTF. CDR3 DNA: TGTGCCAGCAGTTTCAGGGGTGGGAATGGCTACACCTTC.

The DNA for the CDR3 is TGTGCCAGCAGCACTGGACAGCTCCTGGGCTACGAGCAGTACGTC. This gives the protein CASSTGQLLGYEQYV. V and J are TRBV11-3 and TRBJ2-7, with a tentative D call TRBD1 (6 bases). The CDR3 has 15 amino acids. V shed 5 bases and J shed 3 bases, with 17 bases lying between them. Germline assignment: CDR1 SGHNT and CDR2 YENEEA.

V usage is TRBV9 and J usage is TRBJ2-2; the match to TRBD2 covers 13 bases. V lost 4 bases and J lost 4; bases outside the gene matches: 16. The CDR3 runs to 20 residues. Germline V gives CDR1 SGDLS, CDR2 YYNGEE. Here the CDR3 reads CASSSWTSGSPKRGTGELFF. The CDR3 DNA is TGTGCCAGCAGCTCCTGGACTAGCGGGAGCCCTAAGCGTGGCACCGGGGAGCTGTTTTTT.

The chain is built from TRBV19 and TRBJ1-1; 9 bases are a match to TRBD1. After removal of 6 bases from V and 1 base from J, the junction contained 3 bases not matched to a gene. The CDR3 is 14 residues long. CDR1 and CDR2 from the germline V gene are LNHDA and SQIVND (reference sequence). The CDR3 bases are TGTGCCAGTAGCCGACAGGGGGGGAACACTGAAGCTTTCTTT. Translating it yields CASSRQGGNTEAFF.

This chain uses TRBV9 with TRBJ2-3, with D hard to call. CDR1 and CDR2 from the germline V gene are SGDLS and YYNGEE. The CDR3 is 15 residues long. The ends were cut back, 0 bases at V and 1 base at J, with 9 bases in the middle. The CDR3 loop is CASSVDPSRTDTQYF. CDR3 DNA: TGTGCCAGCAGCGTAGATCCGTCTCGCACAGATACGCAGTATTTT.

The genes are TRBV27 and TRBJ2-1; D may be TRBD2 (6 bases). Per germline, CDR1 MNHEY and CDR2 SMNVEV (reference sequence). The CDR3 is 11 residues long. Trimming cost V 10 bases and J 7 bases, with 11 bases left between them. This CDR3 is CATHGGNEQFF. CDR3 DNA: TGTGCCACCCACGGAGGGAATGAGCAGTTCTTC.

V is TRBV5-1 and J is TRBJ2-1; 10 bases are a match to TRBD1. Looked up from germline, CDR1 is SGHRS and CDR2 is YFSETQ. V shed 4 bases and J 9 bases; nucleotides not matched to a gene: 10. This CDR3 comprises 15 residues. The CDR3 loop reads CASSEGTGEVSEQFF. DNA of the CDR3: TGCGCCAGCAGCGAGGGGACAGGGGAGGTCAGTGAGCAGTTCTTC. Based on the CDR3 plus reference TRBV5-1 and TRBJ2-1, the full variable domain is KAGVTQTPRYLIKTRGQQVTLSCSPISGHRSVSWYQQTPGQGLQFLFEYFSETQRNKGNFPGRFSGRQFSNSRSEMNVSTLELGDSALYLCASSEGTGEVSEQFFGPGTRLTVL.

The chain couples TRBV27 to TRBJ1-5; no definite D call. CDR3 length equals 15 residues. The V end was cut by 0 bases, the J end by 3 bases, with 9 bases between. The germline V gene encodes CDR1 MNHEY and CDR2 SMNVEV (reference sequence). This CDR3 is CASSLSAAINQPQHF. The DNA of the CDR3 is TGTGCCAGCAGTTTATCGGCAGCGATCAATCAGCCCCAGCATTTT.

The count of this clone is one. Here the CDR3 reads CASSLDRGPYNEQFF. The CDR3 DNA reads TGTGCCAGCAGCCTGGACAGGGGGCCTTACAATGAGCAGTTCTTC. This chain connects TRBV6-5 to TRBJ2-1, with 11 bases aligning to TRBD1. With 6 bases clipped from V and 4 bases from J, the junction kept 5 bases outside the gene matches. The germline CDR1 and CDR2 sequences are MNHEY and SVGAGI. The CDR3 length is 15 residues.

V and J are TRBV5-5 and TRBJ1-1; the match to TRBD1 covers 7 bases. The germline gives CDR1 SGHKS, CDR2 YYEKEE (reference sequence). This CDR3 has 12 amino acids. J lost 8 bases, V lost 4 bases, and 5 bases had no gene match. DNA of the CDR3: TGTGCCAGCAGCCTGGGACAGTTGGAAGCTTTCTTT. This translates into CASSLGQLEAFF.